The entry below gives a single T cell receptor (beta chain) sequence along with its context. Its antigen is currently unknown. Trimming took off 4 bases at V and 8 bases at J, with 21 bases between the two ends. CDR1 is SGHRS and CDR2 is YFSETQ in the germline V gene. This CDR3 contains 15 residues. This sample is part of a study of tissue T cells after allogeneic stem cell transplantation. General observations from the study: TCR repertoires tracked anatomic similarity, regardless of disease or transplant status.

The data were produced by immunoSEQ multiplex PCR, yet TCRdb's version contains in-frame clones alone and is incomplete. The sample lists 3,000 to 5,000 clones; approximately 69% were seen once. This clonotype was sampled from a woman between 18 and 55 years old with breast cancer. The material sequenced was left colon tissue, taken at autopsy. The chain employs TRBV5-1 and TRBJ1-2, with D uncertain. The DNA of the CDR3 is TGCGCCAGCAGCCGCTACGAGGGTGGAGCGATCGGCTACACCTTC. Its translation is CASSRYEGGAIGYTF.